The 24 T cell receptor beta chains presented below share a single source sample, sequenced in a study of human versus mouse CDR3 diversity and MHC coevolution (dated by TCRdb to about 2017). Library construction relied on the immunoSEQ multiplex PCR assay. In its TCRdb copy, this immuneACCESS table keeps in-frame sequences only and misses some clones. Where compared with another copy, unresolved V genes explain less than half of these, and the others have no known cause. Here the sample has tens of thousands of clones; 85% to 95% occur a single time. The leading ten clones occupy under 20% of the sample. The specimen was naive CD4+ T cells from blood. The cell subset or site label, read with the paper, signifies: CD45RO-negative CD62L-positive naive CD4 T cells. All receptors come from a person between 55 and 69 years old in good health.

This clone was recorded only once. The CDR3 region has the DNA TGTGCCAGCAGCGGACAGGGGGCTCGTAGGGAGCCCCAGCATTTT. Protein sequence: CASSGQGARREPQHF. The chain uses TRBV5-8 and TRBJ1-5; 11 nucleotides agree with TRBD1. Germline V CDR1 and CDR2: SGHTS, YDEGEE. V trimming: 4 bases; J trimming: 8 bases; junction bases outside the gene matches: 8. CDR3 length: 15 amino acids.

This chain uses TRBV6-1 with TRBJ2-5; D is uncertain. Germline lookup yields CDR1 MNHNS and CDR2 SASEGT. The CDR3 has 15 amino acids. Trimming stripped 6 bases from V and 3 bases from J, with 17 bases between. The CDR3 protein is CASRPPRWIEETQYF. The CDR3, as DNA: TGTGCCAGCAGACCCCCGCGGTGGATTGAAGAGACCCAGTACTTC.

The V call is TRBV5-1, the J call TRBJ2-7; the D gene is possibly TRBD2 (6 bases). Deletions cut 0 bases from V and 5 bases from J, with 15 bases between. CDR3 length: 15 residues. The germline V gene encodes CDR1 SGHRS and CDR2 YFSETQ. The CDR3, as DNA: TGCGCCAGCAGCTTGGCCGCAGGGACTCGCCACGAGCAGTACTTC. Encoded protein: CASSLAAGTRHEQYF.

The V gene is TRBV7-8, the J gene TRBJ2-3; 13 bases line up with TRBD2. Germline assignment: CDR1 SGHVS and CDR2 FQNEAQ. Trimming at V came to 4 bases and at J to 10 bases, leaving 17 bases not matched to a gene. The CDR3 is made up of 18 amino acids. CDR3 nucleotides: TGTGCCAGCAGCTCTACAGGGACTACTAGCGGGAGGGCCCCTGCGCAGTATTTT. It translates to CASSSTGTTSGRAPAQYF. Together with reference TRBV7-8 and TRBJ2-3, the CDR3 gives the full variable domain: GAGVSQSPRYKVAKRGQDVALRCDPISGHVSLFWYQQALGQGPEFLTYFQNEAQLDKSGLPSDRFFAERPEGSVSTLKIQRTQQEDSAVYLCASSSTGTTSGRAPAQYFGPGTRLTVL.

The CDR3 loop is CASSLGGQGGNQPQHF. The CDR3 nucleotides read TGTGCCAGCAGCTTAGGGGGACAGGGCGGCAATCAGCCCCAGCATTTT. This sequence joins TRBV7-9 and TRBJ1-5; TRBD1 agrees at 9 bases. With 1 base clipped from V and 2 bases from J, the junction kept 3 bases outside the gene matches. Germline CDR1 is SEHNR and CDR2 is FQNEAQ (reference sequence). This CDR3 is built from 16 residues. Supplemented by reference TRBV7-9 and TRBJ1-5, the full variable domain reads DTGVSQNPRHKITKRGQNVTFRCDPISEHNRLYWYRQTLGQGPEFLTYFQNEAQLEKSRLLSDRFSAERPKGSFSTLEIQRTEQGDSAMYLCASSLGGQGGNQPQHFGDGTRLSIL.

In this sample, this clone turned up once. The chain recombines TRBV5-6 with TRBJ1-2; TRBD1 is a possible D gene (6 bases). Germline CDR1 reads SGHDT; CDR2 reads YYEEEE. The CDR3 covers 14 residues. V shed 4 bases and J shed 7 bases, with 17 bases lying between them. The CDR3 loop is CASSPPGRGSGYTF. The CDR3 DNA follows: TGTGCCAGCAGCCCCCCCGGCAGGGGCTCTGGCTACACCTTC.

The chain links TRBV21-1 to TRBJ1-2; the DNA was not compared with TRBD1, the D call given in the table. TRBV21-1 is a known pseudogene. The length of the CDR3 is 13 residues. The CDR3 DNA follows: TGTGCCAGCAGCAAAGGGGGGCGACAGGTCTTCACCTTC. Its protein product is CASSKGGRQVFTF.

A note on this clone: The sample has other DNA sequences that encode this CDR3 too. CDR3 region: CASSPRDRDYGYTF. In DNA form, the CDR3 reads TGTGCCAGCAGCCCCCGGGACAGAGACTATGGCTACACCTTC. The chain links TRBV13 to TRBJ1-2; 7 bases are a match to TRBD1. V dropped 5 bases and J dropped 3; count of bases not matched to a gene: 6. The CDR3 has 14 amino acids. Germline V lookup: CDR1 PRHDT, CDR2 FYEKMQ (reference sequence). The full variable domain, with the rest looked up from reference TRBV13 and TRBJ1-2, is AAGVIQSPRHLIKEKRETATLKCYPIPRHDTVYWYQQGPGQDPQFLISFYEKMQSDKGSIPDRFSAQQFSDYHSELNMSSLELGDSALYFCASSPRDRDYGYTFGSGTRLTVV.

The chain is built from TRBV19 and TRBJ2-2; TRBD1 matches at 9 bases. Per germline, CDR1 LNHDA and CDR2 SQIVND (reference sequence). V gave up 4 bases and J gave up 5 bases; unmatched junction bases: 32. The CDR3 extends over 24 amino acids. The CDR3 region is CASSNRPRTGERLGNRAWTGELFF. The CDR3 region has the DNA TGTGCCAGTAGTAATAGGCCCCGGACAGGGGAGAGGTTGGGGAATAGGGCCTGGACCGGGGAGCTGTTTTTT. The full variable domain, its missing parts supplied by reference TRBV19 and TRBJ2-2, is DGGITQSPKYLFRKEGQNVTLSCEQNLNHDAMYWYRQDPGQGLRLIYYSQIVNDFQKGDIAEGYSVSREKKESFPLTVTSAQKNPTAFYLCASSNRPRTGERLGNRAWTGELFFGEGSRLTVL.

The chain links TRBV9 to TRBJ1-2, with D uncertain. Trimming took off 3 bases at V and 5 bases at J, with 17 bases between the two ends. The CDR3 is 15 amino acids. CDR1 and CDR2 (germline): SGDLS, YYNGEE. CDR3 sequence reads: CASSGVGQQLYGYTF. In DNA form, the CDR3 reads TGTGCCAGCAGCGGCGTGGGCCAGCAACTTTATGGCTACACCTTC.

The chain has TRBV19 and TRBJ1-3; perhaps TRBD1 as D (5 bases). Trimming removed 4 bases from V and 3 bases from J, with 10 bases in between. Germline values: CDR1 LNHDA, CDR2 SQIVND (reference sequence). The CDR3 length is 14 residues. The CDR3 coding sequence is TGTGCCAGTAGTAAAGACACAGGTGGAAACACCATATATTTT. Translating gives CASSKDTGGNTIYF.

This chain joins TRBV28 and TRBJ2-7; D possibly corresponds to TRBD2 (6 bases). The germline gives CDR1 MDHEN, CDR2 SYDVKM. The CDR3 covers 16 residues. V lost 6 bases and J 0 bases, leaving 18 bases between the germline ends. The CDR3 loop is CASRTPAGRSSYEQYF. CDR3 nucleotides: TGTGCCAGCAGGACGCCCGCAGGGAGGAGCTCCTACGAGCAGTACTTC. Full variable domain (rest looked up from reference TRBV28 and TRBJ2-7): DVKVTQSSRYLVKRTGEKVFLECVQDMDHENMFWYRQDPGLGLRLIYFSYDVKMKEKGDIPEGYSVSREKKERFSLILESASTNQTSMYLCASRTPAGRSSYEQYFGPGTRLTVT.

V gene TRBV19 combines with J gene TRBJ1-2; 8 nucleotides agree with TRBD1. With 6 bases clipped from V and 0 bases from J, the junction kept 3 bases outside the gene matches. Germline V gene lookup returns CDR1 LNHDA and CDR2 SQIVND (reference sequence). The CDR3 runs to 14 residues. The DNA for the CDR3 is TGTGCCAGTAGGCAGGGGGCCACTAACTATGGCTACACCTTC. It translates to CASRQGATNYGYTF.

This chain uses TRBV14 with TRBJ2-2; D perhaps matches TRBD1 (5 bases). V gave up 5 bases and J gave up 4 bases, with 14 bases separating them. The CDR3 contains 15 residues. CDR1 and CDR2 (germline): SGHDN, FVKESK. The CDR3 sequence: CASSRAAGSTGELFF. In DNA, the CDR3 is TGTGCCAGCAGCAGGGCGGCAGGGTCCACCGGGGAGCTGTTTTTT. Full variable domain (missing parts from reference TRBV14 and TRBJ2-2): EAGVTQFPSHSVIEKGQTVTLRCDPISGHDNLYWYRRVMGKEIKFLLHFVKESKQDESGMPNNRFLAERTGGTYSTLKVQPAELEDSGVYFCASSRAAGSTGELFFGEGSRLTVL.

This chain connects TRBV25-1 to TRBJ2-2; D remains unclear. The ends were cut back, 7 bases at V and 5 bases at J, with 5 bases in the middle. CDR3 size: 11 residues. CDR1 and CDR2 (germline): MGHDK, SYGVNS. The CDR3 spells CASMETGELFF. CDR3 in DNA: TGTGCCAGCATGGAGACCGGGGAGCTGTTTTTT.

The genes are TRBV28 and TRBJ2-5; D unclear. V gave up 8 bases and J gave up 7 bases, with 26 bases separating them. The germline V gene encodes CDR1 MDHEN and CDR2 SYDVKM. CDR3 length: 16 residues. The CDR3 DNA follows: TGTGCCAGCTGTTCCCCTCTTACAACCTTCGGCGGGACCCAGTACTTC. It specifies CASCSPLTTFGGTQYF.

This clone was counted once. The V and J genes are TRBV7-9 and TRBJ2-1, with TRBD2 matching over 7 bases. In germline, CDR1 is SEHNR, CDR2 FQNEAQ (reference sequence). V was clipped by 0 bases and J by 13 bases; unmatched bases: 3. CDR3 length equals 12 residues. DNA for the CDR3: TGTGCCAGCAGCTTAGCTGGACTAGATCAGTTCTTC. Translating it yields CASSLAGLDQFF. Filled out from reference TRBV7-9 and TRBJ2-1, the complete variable domain reads DTGVSQNPRHKITKRGQNVTFRCDPISEHNRLYWYRQTLGQGPEFLTYFQNEAQLEKSRLLSDRFSAERPKGSFSTLEIQRTEQGDSAMYLCASSLAGLDQFFGPGTRLTVL.

The chain carries TRBV19 and TRBJ2-7; D remains unclear. The CDR3 runs 13 residues. V was pared by 5 bases and J by 0 bases, with 8 bases between. Germline V gives CDR1 LNHDA, CDR2 SQIVND (reference sequence). CDR3 sequence: CASSSGVSYEQYF. In DNA, the CDR3 is TGTGCCAGTAGTTCGGGTGTCTCCTACGAGCAGTACTTC.

The chain uses TRBV18 and TRBJ1-5; 7 positions agree with TRBD1. This CDR3 is 15 amino acids long. V lost 3 bases and J lost 3; bases outside the gene matches: 5. The V gene's germline CDR1 is KGHSH and CDR2 LQKENI. Here the CDR3 DNA reads TGTGCCAGCTCACCTAACGACAGGGCCAATCAGCCCCAGCATTTT. It specifies CASSPNDRANQPQHF.

The chain has TRBV27 and TRBJ1-5; no clear D. V was shortened by 10 bases and J by 1 base, with 20 bases between the two germline ends. The CDR3 runs to 16 residues. Looked up from germline, CDR1 is MNHEY and CDR2 is SMNVEV (reference sequence). The CDR3 is CATGRRGKDSNQPQHF. The CDR3 DNA reads as TGTGCCACCGGAAGGAGAGGGAAAGACAGCAATCAGCCCCAGCATTTT.

CDR3 nucleotides: TGTGCCAGCAGCCCCGGACTAGCGGCACAAGAGACCCAGTACTTC. Its translation: CASSPGLAAQETQYF. The rearrangement links TRBV4-2 to TRBJ2-5; 10 bases map to TRBD2. Germline CDR1 is LGHNA and CDR2 is YNFKEQ. With V trimmed by 4 bases and J by 2 bases, 4 bases remained unmatched. The CDR3 is made up of 15 amino acids.

The chain has TRBV18 and TRBJ2-2; possibly TRBD2 for D (6 bases). The CDR3 consists of 17 residues. Germline CDR1 reads KGHSH; CDR2 reads LQKENI. V lost 8 bases, J lost 0 bases, and 19 bases lay in between. The CDR3 sequence: CASATRFGTANTGELFF. CDR3 coding DNA: TGTGCCAGCGCAACACGTTTCGGGACTGCGAACACCGGGGAGCTGTTTTTT.

J is TRBJ1-1 and V is TRBV15; no clear D. CDR3 length equals 15 residues. Trimming stripped 1 base from V and 1 base from J, with 10 bases between. The germline CDR1 and CDR2 sequences are LNHNV and YYDKDF (reference sequence). As DNA, the CDR3 is TGTGCCACCAGCAGAGTAGCCTCCCGGAACACTGAAGCTTTCTTT. This sequence encodes CATSRVASRNTEAFF. The full variable domain, completed using reference TRBV15 and TRBJ1-1, is DAMVIQNPRYQVTQFGKPVTLSCSQTLNHNVMYWYQQKSSQAPKLLFHYYDKDFNNEADTPDNFQSRRPNTSFCFLDIRSPGLGDTAMYLCATSRVASRNTEAFFGQGTRLTVV.

The chain recombines TRBV5-6 with TRBJ2-4, with TRBD2 matching 12 bases. After removal of 0 bases from V and 2 bases from J, the junction contained 9 bases not matched to a gene. This CDR3 contains 19 residues. CDR1 and CDR2 from the germline V gene are SGHDT and YYEEEE. The CDR3 DNA reads as TGTGCCAGCAGCTTGGATATGACTAGCGGGAGTACATCCAAAAACATTCAGTACTTC. As protein: CASSLDMTSGSTSKNIQYF.